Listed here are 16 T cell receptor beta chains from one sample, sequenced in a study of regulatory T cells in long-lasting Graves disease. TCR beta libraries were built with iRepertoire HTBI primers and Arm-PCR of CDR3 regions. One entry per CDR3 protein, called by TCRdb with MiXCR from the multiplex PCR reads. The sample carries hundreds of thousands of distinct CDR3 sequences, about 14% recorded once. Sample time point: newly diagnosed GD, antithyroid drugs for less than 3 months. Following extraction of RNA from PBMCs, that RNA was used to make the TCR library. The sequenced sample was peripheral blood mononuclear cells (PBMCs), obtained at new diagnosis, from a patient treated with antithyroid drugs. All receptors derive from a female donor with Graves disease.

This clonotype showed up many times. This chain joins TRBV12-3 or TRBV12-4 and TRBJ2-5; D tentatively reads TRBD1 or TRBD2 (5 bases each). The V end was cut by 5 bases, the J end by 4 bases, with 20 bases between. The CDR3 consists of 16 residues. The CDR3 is CASSPSPGRGGETQYF. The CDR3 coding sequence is TGTGCCAGCAGTCCCTCCCCGGGACGAGGTGGAGAGACCCAGTACTTC.

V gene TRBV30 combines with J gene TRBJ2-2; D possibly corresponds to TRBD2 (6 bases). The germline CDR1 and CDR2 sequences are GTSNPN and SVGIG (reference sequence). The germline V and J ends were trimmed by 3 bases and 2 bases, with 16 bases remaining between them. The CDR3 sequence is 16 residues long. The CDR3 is CAWRLSYGTNTGELFF. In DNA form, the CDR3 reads TGTGCCTGGAGACTTTCATACGGGACTAACACCGGGGAGCTGTTTTTT.

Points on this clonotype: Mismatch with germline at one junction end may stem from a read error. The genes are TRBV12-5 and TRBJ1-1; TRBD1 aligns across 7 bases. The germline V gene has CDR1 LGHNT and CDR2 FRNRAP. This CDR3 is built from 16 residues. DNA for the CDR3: TGTGTTAGTGGTTTGGTTATTACAGGGGTTTCGGCTGAAGCTTTCTTT. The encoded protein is CVSGLVITGVSAEAFF. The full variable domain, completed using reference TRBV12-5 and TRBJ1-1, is DARVTQTPRHKVTEMGQEVTMRCQPILGHNTVFWYRQTMMQGLELLAYFRNRAPLDDSGMPKDRFSAEMPDATLATLKIQPSEPRDSAVYFCVSGLVITGVSAEAFFGQGTRLTVV.

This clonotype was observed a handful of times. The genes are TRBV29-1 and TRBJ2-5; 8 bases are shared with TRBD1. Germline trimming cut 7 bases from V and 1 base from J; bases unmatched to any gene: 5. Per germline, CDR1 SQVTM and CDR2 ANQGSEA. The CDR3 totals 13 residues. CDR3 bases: TGCAGCGGGGGACAGGTGCCCCAAGAGACCCAGTACTTC. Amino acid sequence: CSGGQVPQETQYF.

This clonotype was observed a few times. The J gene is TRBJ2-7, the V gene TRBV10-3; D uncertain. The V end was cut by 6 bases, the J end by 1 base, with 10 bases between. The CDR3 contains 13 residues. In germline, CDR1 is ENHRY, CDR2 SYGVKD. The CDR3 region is CAIRPGSSYEQYF. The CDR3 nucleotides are TGTGCCATCAGGCCCGGGTCTTCCTACGAGCAGTACTTC.

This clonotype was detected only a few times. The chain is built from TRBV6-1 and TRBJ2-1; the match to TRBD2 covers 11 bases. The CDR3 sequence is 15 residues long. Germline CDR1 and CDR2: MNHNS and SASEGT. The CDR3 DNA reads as TGTGCTGGAAGCCTAGCGGGGGGTTCCTACAATGAGCAGTTCTTC. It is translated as CAGSLAGGSYNEQFF.

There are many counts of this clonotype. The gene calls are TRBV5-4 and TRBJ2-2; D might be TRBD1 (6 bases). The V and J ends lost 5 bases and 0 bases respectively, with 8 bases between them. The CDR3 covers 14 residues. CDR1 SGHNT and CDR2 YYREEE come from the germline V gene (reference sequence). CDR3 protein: CASRDSSNTGELFF. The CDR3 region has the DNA TGTGCCAGCAGGGACAGTTCGAACACCGGGGAGCTGTTTTTT.

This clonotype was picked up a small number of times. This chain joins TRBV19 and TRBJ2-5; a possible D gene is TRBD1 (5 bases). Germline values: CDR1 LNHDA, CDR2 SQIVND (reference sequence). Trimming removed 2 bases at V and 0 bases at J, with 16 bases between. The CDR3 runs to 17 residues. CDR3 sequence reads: CASSIRVVQGYQETQYF. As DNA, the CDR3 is TGTGCCAGTAGTATACGAGTGGTTCAGGGATACCAAGAGACCCAGTACTTC.

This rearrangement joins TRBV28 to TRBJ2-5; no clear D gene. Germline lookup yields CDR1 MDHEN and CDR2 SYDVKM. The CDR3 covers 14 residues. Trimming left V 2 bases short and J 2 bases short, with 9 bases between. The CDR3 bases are TGTGCCAGCAGTTTAGGGGAACTACAAGAGACCCAGTACTTC. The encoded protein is CASSLGELQETQYF.

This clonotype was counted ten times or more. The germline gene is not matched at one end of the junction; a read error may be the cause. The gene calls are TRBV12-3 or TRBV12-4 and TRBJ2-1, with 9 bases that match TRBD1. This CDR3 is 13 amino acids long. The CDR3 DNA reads TGTGCCAGCAGTTCTACAGGGGGCGGGCCACCTTCCTTC. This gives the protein CASSSTGGGPPSF.

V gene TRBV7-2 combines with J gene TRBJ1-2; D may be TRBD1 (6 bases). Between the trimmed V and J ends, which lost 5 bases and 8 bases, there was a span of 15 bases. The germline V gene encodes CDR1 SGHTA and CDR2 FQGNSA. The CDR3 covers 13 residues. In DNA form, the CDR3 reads TGTGCCAGCAGCCCACAGGGAGGGAACGGCTACACCTTC. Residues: CASSPQGGNGYTF.

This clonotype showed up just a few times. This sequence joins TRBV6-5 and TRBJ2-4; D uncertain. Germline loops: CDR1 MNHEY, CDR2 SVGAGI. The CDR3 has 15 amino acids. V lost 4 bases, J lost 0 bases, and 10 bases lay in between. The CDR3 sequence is CASSFSGSAKNIQYF. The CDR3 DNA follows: TGTGCCAGCAGTTTCTCCGGATCAGCCAAAAACATTCAGTACTTC.

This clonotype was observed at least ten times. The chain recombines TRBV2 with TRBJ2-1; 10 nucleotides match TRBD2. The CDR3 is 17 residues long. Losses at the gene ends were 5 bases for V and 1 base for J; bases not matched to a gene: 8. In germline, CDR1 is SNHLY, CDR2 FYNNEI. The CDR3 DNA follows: TGTGCCAGCAGTACAATAGCGGGAGGAAAATCCTACAATGAGCAGTTCTTC. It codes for CASSTIAGGKSYNEQFF.

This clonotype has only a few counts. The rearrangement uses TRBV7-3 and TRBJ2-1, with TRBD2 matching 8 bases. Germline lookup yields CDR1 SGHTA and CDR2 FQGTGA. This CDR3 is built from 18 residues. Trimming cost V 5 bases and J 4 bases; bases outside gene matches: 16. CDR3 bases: TGTGCCAGCAGCCCAATCGGGTCGAGCAGCGGGGGTTACAATGAGCAGTTCTTC. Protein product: CASSPIGSSSGGYNEQFF.

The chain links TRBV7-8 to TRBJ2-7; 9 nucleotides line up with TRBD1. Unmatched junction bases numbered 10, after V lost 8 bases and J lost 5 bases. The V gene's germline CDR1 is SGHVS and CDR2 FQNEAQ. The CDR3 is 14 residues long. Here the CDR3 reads CASPGPGQGHEQYF. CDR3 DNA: TGTGCCAGCCCGGGACCGGGACAGGGACACGAGCAGTACTTC.

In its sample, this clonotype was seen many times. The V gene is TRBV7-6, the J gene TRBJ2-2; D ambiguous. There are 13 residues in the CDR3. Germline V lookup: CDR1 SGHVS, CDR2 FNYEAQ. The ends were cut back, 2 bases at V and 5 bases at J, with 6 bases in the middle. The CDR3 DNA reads TGTGCCAGCAGCTTATACGGTACCGGGGAGCTGTTTTTT. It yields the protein CASSLYGTGELFF.